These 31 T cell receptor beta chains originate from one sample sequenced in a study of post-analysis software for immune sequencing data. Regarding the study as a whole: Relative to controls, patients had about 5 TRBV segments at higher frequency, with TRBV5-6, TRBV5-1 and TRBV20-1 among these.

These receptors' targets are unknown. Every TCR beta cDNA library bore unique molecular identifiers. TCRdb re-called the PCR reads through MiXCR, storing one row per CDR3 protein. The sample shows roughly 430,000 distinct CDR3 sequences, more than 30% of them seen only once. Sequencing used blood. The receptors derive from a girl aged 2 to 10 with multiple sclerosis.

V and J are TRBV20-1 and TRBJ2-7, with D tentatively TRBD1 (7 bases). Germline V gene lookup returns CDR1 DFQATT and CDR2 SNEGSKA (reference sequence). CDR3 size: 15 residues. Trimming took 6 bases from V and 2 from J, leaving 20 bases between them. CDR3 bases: TGCAGTGCGACTAAACCGGGACAGCGGGCCTACGAGCAGTACTTC. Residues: CSATKPGQRAYEQYF.

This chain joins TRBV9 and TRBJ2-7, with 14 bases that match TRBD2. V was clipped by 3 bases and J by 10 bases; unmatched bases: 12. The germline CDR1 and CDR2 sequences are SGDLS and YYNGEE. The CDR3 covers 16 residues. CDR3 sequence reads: CASSGTSGGISLGQYF. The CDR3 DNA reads TGTGCCAGCAGCGGGACTAGCGGGGGGATCTCTTTGGGACAGTACTTC.

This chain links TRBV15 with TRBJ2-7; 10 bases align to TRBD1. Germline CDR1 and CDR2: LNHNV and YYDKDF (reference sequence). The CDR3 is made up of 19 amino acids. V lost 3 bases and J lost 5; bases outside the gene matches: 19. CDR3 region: CATSSTRGNLGTGEHEQYF. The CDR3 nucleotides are TGTGCCACCAGCAGCACTAGAGGCAATTTAGGGACAGGGGAACACGAGCAGTACTTC.

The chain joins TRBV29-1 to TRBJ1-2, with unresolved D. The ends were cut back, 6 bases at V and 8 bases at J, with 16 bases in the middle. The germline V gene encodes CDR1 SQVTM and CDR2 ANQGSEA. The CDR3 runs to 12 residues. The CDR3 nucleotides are TGCAGCGTAAACGGAAGGAACTGGGGCTACACCTTC. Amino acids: CSVNGRNWGYTF.

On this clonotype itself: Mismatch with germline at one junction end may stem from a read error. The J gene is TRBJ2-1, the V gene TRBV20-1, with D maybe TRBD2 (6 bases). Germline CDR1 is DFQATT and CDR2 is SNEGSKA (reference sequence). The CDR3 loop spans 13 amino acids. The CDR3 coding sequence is TGCAGTGCTAGACTAGCGACCTACAATGAGCAGTCCTTC. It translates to CSARLATYNEQSF.

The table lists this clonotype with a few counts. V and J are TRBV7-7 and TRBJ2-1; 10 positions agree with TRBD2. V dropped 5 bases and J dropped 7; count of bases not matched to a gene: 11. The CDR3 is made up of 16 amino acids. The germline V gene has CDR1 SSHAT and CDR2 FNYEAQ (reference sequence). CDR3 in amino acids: CASSIIAGGGVNEQFF. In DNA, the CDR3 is TGTGCCAGCAGCATAATAGCGGGGGGAGGTGTAAATGAGCAGTTCTTC.

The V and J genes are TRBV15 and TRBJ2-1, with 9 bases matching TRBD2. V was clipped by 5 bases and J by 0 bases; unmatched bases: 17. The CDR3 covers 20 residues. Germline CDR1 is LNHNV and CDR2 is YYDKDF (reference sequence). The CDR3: CATSSEGASGTLSSYNEQFF. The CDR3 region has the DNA TGTGCCACCAGCTCCGAGGGAGCTAGCGGGACCCTGAGCTCCTACAATGAGCAGTTCTTC.

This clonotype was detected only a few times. This CDR3 is CASSLRVNYGYTF. CDR3 in DNA: TGTGCCAGCAGTCTGCGGGTTAACTATGGCTACACCTTC. This sequence joins TRBV2 and TRBJ1-2; D unclear. The germline CDR1 and CDR2 sequences are SNHLY and FYNNEI. Trimming pared 5 bases from V and 1 base from J, leaving 8 bases between. This CDR3 is 13 amino acids long.

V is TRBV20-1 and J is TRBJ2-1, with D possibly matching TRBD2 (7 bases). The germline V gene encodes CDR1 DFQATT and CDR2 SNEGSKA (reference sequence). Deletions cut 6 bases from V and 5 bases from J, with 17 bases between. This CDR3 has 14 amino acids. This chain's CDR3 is CSATEGGPDNEQFF. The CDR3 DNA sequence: TGCAGTGCAACGGAGGGGGGGCCTGACAATGAGCAGTTCTTC.

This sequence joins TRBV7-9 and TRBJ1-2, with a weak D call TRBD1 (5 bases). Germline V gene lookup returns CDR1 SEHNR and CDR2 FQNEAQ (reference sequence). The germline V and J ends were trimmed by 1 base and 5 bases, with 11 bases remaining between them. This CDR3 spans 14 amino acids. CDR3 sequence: CASSLGGSVYGYTF. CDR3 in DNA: TGTGCCAGCAGCTTAGGGGGGTCGGTTTATGGCTACACCTTC.

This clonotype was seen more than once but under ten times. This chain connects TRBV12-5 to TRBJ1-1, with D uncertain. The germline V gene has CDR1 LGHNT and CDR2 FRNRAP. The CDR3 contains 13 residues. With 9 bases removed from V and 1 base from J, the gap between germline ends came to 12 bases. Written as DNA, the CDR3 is TGTGCTAGCTCTTCGGGAAGGAACACTGAAGCTTTCTTT. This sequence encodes CASSSGRNTEAFF. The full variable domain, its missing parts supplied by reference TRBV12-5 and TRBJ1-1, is DARVTQTPRHKVTEMGQEVTMRCQPILGHNTVFWYRQTMMQGLELLAYFRNRAPLDDSGMPKDRFSAEMPDATLATLKIQPSEPRDSAVYFCASSSGRNTEAFFGQGTRLTVV.

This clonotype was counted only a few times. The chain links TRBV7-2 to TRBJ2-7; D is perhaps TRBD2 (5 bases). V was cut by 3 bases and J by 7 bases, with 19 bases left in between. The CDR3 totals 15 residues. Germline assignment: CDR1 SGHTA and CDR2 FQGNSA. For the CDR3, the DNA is TGTGCCAGCAGCTTGATAGGACTCCTAGGAGGAGAGCAGTACTTC. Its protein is CASSLIGLLGGEQYF.

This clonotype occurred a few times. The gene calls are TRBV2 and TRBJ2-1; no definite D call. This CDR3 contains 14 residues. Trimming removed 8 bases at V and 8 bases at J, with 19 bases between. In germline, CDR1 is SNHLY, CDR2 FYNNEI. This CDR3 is CASWSPDRADEQFF. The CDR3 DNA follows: TGTGCCAGCTGGAGCCCGGACCGGGCCGATGAGCAGTTCTTC.

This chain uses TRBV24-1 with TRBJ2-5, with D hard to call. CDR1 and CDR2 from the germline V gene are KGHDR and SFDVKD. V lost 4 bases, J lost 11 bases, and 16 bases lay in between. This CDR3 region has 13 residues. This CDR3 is CATSELNYNEQYF. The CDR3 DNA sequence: TGTGCCACCAGTGAGCTCAATTACAATGAGCAGTACTTC.

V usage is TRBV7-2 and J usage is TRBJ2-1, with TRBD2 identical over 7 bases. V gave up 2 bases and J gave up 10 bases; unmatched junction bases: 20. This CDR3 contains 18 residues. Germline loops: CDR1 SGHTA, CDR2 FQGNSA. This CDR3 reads CASSLSPRGERDRWEQFF. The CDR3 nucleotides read TGTGCCAGCAGCTTATCGCCCCGGGGGGAGCGGGATAGGTGGGAGCAGTTCTTC. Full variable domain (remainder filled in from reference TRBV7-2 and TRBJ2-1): GAGVSQSPSNKVTEKGKDVELRCDPISGHTALYWYRQSLGQGLEFLIYFQGNSAPDKSGLPSDRFSAERTGGSVSTLTIQRTQQEDSAVYLCASSLSPRGERDRWEQFFGPGTRLTVL.

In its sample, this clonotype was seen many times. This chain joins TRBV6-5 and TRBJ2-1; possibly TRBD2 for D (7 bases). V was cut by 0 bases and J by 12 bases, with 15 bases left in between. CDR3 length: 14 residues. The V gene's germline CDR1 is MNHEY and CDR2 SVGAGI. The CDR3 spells CASSYSGAGEGQFF. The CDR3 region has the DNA TGTGCCAGCAGTTACTCGGGGGCGGGAGAGGGGCAGTTCTTC.

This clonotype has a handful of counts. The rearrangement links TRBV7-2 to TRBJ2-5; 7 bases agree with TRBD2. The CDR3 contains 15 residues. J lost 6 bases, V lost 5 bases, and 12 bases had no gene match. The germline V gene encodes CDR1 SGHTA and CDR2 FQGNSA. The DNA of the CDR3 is TGTGCCAGCAGCCCCTGGGGGGGAATGTTGAAGACCCAGTACTTC. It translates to CASSPWGGMLKTQYF.

The CDR3 bases are TGTGCCAGCAGTTACAATTACGTCAGCTCCTACGAGCAGTACTTC. Translation gives CASSYNYVSSYEQYF. The chain couples TRBV6-5 to TRBJ2-7; D uncertain. Looked up from germline, CDR1 is MNHEY and CDR2 is SVGAGI. V lost 2 bases, J lost 0 bases, and 11 bases lay in between. CDR3 length equals 15 residues.

CDR3 DNA: TGTGCCAGCAGAGATCCAGGGAAACAGTGGAGGGAGACCCAGTACTTC. This gives the protein CASRDPGKQWRETQYF. The chain carries TRBV7-2 and TRBJ2-5; either TRBD1 or TRBD2 may fit D (5 bases each). Germline values: CDR1 SGHTA, CDR2 FQGNSA. V was pared by 6 bases and J by 5 bases, with 22 bases between. This CDR3 is 16 amino acids long.

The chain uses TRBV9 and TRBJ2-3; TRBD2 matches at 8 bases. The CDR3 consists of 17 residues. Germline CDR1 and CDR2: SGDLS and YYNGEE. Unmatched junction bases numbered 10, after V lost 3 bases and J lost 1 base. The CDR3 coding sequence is TGTGCCAGCAGCGGTATAAGCGGGAGTGAGGGCACAGATACGCAGTATTTT. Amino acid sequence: CASSGISGSEGTDTQYF.

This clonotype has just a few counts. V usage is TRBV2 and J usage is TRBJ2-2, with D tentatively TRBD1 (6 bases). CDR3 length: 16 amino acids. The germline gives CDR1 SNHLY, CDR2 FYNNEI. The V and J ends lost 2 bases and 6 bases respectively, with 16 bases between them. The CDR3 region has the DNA TGTGCCAGCAGTGAATACGGGACACCAGGCGCCGGGGAGCTGTTTTTT. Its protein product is CASSEYGTPGAGELFF.

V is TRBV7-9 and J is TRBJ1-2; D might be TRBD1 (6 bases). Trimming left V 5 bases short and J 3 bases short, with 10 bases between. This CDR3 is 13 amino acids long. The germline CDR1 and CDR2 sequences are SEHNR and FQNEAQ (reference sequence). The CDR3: CASSRDIDYGYTF. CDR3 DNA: TGTGCCAGCAGCCGGGACATCGACTATGGCTACACCTTC.

Here the CDR3 DNA reads TGCAGTGCTAGGAGATGGGACAGGGGCTACGAGCAGTACTTC. As protein: CSARRWDRGYEQYF. The chain uses TRBV20-1 and TRBJ2-7; TRBD1 matches at 10 bases. Trimming at V came to 3 bases and at J to 3 bases, leaving 5 bases not matched to a gene. CDR3 length: 14 residues. Germline-derived CDR1 and CDR2 are DFQATT and SNEGSKA (reference sequence).

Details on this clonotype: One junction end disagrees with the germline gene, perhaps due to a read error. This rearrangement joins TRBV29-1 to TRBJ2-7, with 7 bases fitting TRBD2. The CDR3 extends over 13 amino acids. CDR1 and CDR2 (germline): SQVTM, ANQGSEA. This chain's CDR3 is CSASGGSSCEQYF. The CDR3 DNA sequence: TGCAGCGCTTCGGGGGGAAGCTCCTGCGAGCAGTACTTC.

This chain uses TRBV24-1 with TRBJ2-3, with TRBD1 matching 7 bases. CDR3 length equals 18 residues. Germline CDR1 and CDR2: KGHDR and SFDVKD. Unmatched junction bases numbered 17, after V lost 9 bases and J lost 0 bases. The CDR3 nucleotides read TGTGCCACCCAGGGGGTGACTCAGGGCAGGGCCAGCACAGATACGCAGTATTTT. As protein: CATQGVTQGRASTDTQYF.

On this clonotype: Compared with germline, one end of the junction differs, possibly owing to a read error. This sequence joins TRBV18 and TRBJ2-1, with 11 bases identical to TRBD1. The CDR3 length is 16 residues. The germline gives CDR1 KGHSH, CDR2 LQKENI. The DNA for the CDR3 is TGTGCCAGCTCACCGACACCCGGACAGGGGGCGATTGAGCAGTTATTC. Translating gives CASSPTPGQGAIEQLF.

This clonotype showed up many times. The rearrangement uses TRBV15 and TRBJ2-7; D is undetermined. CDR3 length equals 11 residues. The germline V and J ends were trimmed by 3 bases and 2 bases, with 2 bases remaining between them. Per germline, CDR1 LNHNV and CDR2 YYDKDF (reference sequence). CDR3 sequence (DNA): TGTGCCACCAGCAGTGCCTACGAGCAGTACTTC. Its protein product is CATSSAYEQYF.

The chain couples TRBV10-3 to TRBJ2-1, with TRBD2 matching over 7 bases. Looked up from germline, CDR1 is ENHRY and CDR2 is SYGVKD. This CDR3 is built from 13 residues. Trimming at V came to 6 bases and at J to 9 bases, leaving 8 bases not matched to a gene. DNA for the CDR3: TGTGCCATCAGGCGGGGTAGCGGGCGTGAGCAGTTCTTC. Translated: CAIRRGSGREQFF.

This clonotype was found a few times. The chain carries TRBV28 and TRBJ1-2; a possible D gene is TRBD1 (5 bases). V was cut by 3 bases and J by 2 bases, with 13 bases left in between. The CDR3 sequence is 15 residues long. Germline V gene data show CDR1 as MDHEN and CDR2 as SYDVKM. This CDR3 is CASSLPDRENYGYTF. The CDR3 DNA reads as TGTGCCAGCAGTTTGCCAGACAGAGAGAACTATGGCTACACCTTC.

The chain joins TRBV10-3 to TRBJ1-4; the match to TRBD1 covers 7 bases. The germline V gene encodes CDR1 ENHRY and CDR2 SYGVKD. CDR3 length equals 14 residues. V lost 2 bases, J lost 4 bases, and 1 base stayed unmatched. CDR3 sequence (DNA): TGTGCCATCAGTGAGGCAGGGGGTAATGAAAAACTGTTTTTT. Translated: CAISEAGGNEKLFF.

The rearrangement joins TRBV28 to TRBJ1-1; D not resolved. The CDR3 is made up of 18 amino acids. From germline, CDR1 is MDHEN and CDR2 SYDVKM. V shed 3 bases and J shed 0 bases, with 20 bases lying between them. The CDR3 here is CASSFIVGHGQMNTEAFF. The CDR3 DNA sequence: TGTGCCAGCAGTTTTATAGTAGGCCATGGGCAGATGAACACTGAAGCTTTCTTT.